These 26 T cell receptor beta chains came from one sample sequenced in a study of T cells after yellow fever vaccination. TCRdb used MiXCR to reprocess the 5' RACE reads, holding one entry per CDR3 protein. The table includes some 200,000 distinct CDR3 sequences, about 10% detected once. Here the sequenced sample was CD8+ T cells sorted from PBMCs, taken 15 days after the yellow fever booster vaccination. These TCRs come from a man between 18 and 29 years old who received the YFV17D yellow fever vaccine.

The chain employs TRBV4-1 and TRBJ2-7; TRBD2 matches at 10 bases. J was trimmed by 7 bases and V by 4 bases; bases with no gene match: 10. CDR3 length: 15 residues. The germline gives CDR1 MGHRA, CDR2 YSYEKL. The CDR3, as DNA: TGCGCCAGCAGCCTGAGAGCGGGGGGGCCTCAGGAGCAGTACTTC. Protein: CASSLRAGGPQEQYF.

CDR3 residues: CSARGQDQPQHF. As DNA, the CDR3 is TGCAGTGCTAGAGGACAGGATCAGCCCCAGCATTTT. The chain links TRBV20-1 to TRBJ1-5; D might be TRBD1 (6 bases). CDR3 length: 12 amino acids. CDR1 is DFQATT and CDR2 is SNEGSKA in the germline V gene (reference sequence). V shed 1 base and J shed 5 bases, with 6 bases lying between them.

This clonotype was detected only a few times. The chain employs TRBV28 and TRBJ2-7; 9 bases line up with TRBD1. Trimming removed 3 bases from V and 12 bases from J; junction bases left unmatched: 9. The CDR3 length is 13 residues. Germline CDR1 and CDR2: MDHEN and SYDVKM. CDR3 nucleotide sequence: TGTGCCAGCAGTTTTCGGACAGGGGACGTTCGGTACGTC. Its translation is CASSFRTGDVRYV.

This clonotype was picked up a small number of times. V and J are TRBV30 and TRBJ2-3, with 9 bases identical to TRBD1. With V trimmed by 1 base and J by 6 bases, 2 bases remained unmatched. CDR1 and CDR2 from the germline V gene are GTSNPN and SVGIG (reference sequence). CDR3 length: 13 amino acids. CDR3: CAWSGGQGDTQYF. CDR3 bases: TGTGCCTGGAGTGGTGGACAGGGGGATACGCAGTATTTT.

This clonotype was found a few times. The chain has TRBV4-1 and TRBJ2-3; D unclear. The CDR3 totals 16 residues. Looked up from germline, CDR1 is MGHRA and CDR2 is YSYEKL. Trimming removed 0 bases at V and 6 bases at J, with 16 bases between. The CDR3 reads CASSQDYGLSTDTQYF. In DNA, the CDR3 is TGCGCCAGCAGCCAAGATTACGGGTTAAGTACGGATACGCAGTATTTT.

This clonotype was recorded many times. This rearrangement joins TRBV27 to TRBJ1-2; D is uncertain. CDR1 MNHEY and CDR2 SMNVEV come from the germline V gene (reference sequence). Trimming stripped 4 bases from V and 0 bases from J, with 6 bases between. This CDR3 contains 13 residues. The CDR3 DNA sequence: TGTGCCAGCAGTTCAGAAGCTAACTATGGCTACACCTTC. This translates into CASSSEANYGYTF.

Worth noting for this clonotype: Its ends do not fully match the called genes, so a read error is possible. The gene calls are TRBV7-2 and TRBJ2-7, with a weak D call TRBD2 (6 bases). Germline CDR1 SGHTA, CDR2 FQGNSA. The CDR3 runs to 13 residues. The CDR3 protein is CASSPHGGAEHYF. The CDR3 region has the DNA TGTGCCAGCAGCCCCCATGGCGGGGCCGAGCATTACTTC.

The chain uses TRBV27 and TRBJ2-1, with 13 bases aligning to TRBD2. This CDR3 is 18 amino acids long. Per germline, CDR1 MNHEY and CDR2 SMNVEV (reference sequence). Trimming removed 5 bases from V and 2 bases from J; junction bases left unmatched: 9. In nucleotides, the CDR3 is TGTGCCAGCAGTCCCCTCGGGACTAGCGGGGTGGCCTACAATGAGCAGTTCTTC. It codes for CASSPLGTSGVAYNEQFF.

This clonotype was observed a handful of times. A much bigger clone sits one base away, suggesting this may be a read error. This rearrangement joins TRBV15 to TRBJ1-1, with no clear D. V lost 1 base and J 0 bases, leaving 0 bases between the germline ends. The CDR3 contains 12 residues. The germline V gene encodes CDR1 LNHNV and CDR2 YYDKDF (reference sequence). The CDR3 protein is CATSRVNTEAFF. CDR3 sequence (DNA): TGTGCCACCAGCAGAGTGAACACTGAAGCTTTCTTT.

J is TRBJ2-1 and V is TRBV4-2, with 10 positions matching TRBD1. Germline CDR1 reads LGHNA; CDR2 reads YNFKEQ. The J segment lost 4 bases and the V segment lost 3 bases, leaving 6 bases of the junction unmatched. The CDR3 is made up of 16 amino acids. CDR3 loop: CASSQEGQGVYNEQFF. In DNA, the CDR3 is TGTGCCAGCAGCCAGGAAGGACAGGGGGTATACAATGAGCAGTTCTTC.

This clonotype was observed a handful of times. The V gene is TRBV7-9, the J gene TRBJ1-5; the D is unclear. V was cut by 0 bases and J by 5 bases, with 5 bases left in between. This CDR3 has 13 amino acids. Germline V gene sequence: CDR1 SEHNR, CDR2 FQNEAQ (reference sequence). Written as DNA, the CDR3 is TGTGCCAGCAGCTTAGCGCCGGATCAGCCCCAGCATTTT. Protein sequence: CASSLAPDQPQHF.

This clonotype was observed many times. V and J are TRBV4-3 and TRBJ1-1; D is ambiguous. The CDR3 is made up of 17 amino acids. Germline V CDR1 and CDR2: LGHNA, YSLEER. Between the trimmed V and J ends, which lost 0 bases and 0 bases, there was a span of 14 bases. The CDR3 region has the DNA TGCGCCAGCAGCCAAGATTGGGAACAGATCATGAACACTGAAGCTTTCTTT. Protein product: CASSQDWEQIMNTEAFF.

This clonotype was observed many times. The J gene is TRBJ2-1, the V gene TRBV10-3, with TRBD2 as a possible D gene (5 bases). Trimming removed 3 bases at V and 5 bases at J, with 8 bases between. The CDR3 is made up of 13 amino acids. The germline CDR1 and CDR2 sequences are ENHRY and SYGVKD. This chain's CDR3 is CAISDRGDNEQFF. The CDR3, as DNA: TGTGCCATCAGTGATCGGGGAGACAATGAGCAGTTCTTC.

A few counts support this clonotype. The chain is built from TRBV13 and TRBJ2-7; a weak D match, TRBD2 (6 bases). The V gene's germline CDR1 is PRHDT and CDR2 FYEKMQ (reference sequence). Trimming removed 0 bases at V and 0 bases at J, with 9 bases between. This CDR3 is built from 15 residues. The CDR3 region is CASSLGTGVSYEQYF. CDR3 bases: TGTGCCAGCAGCTTAGGCACGGGAGTCTCCTACGAGCAGTACTTC.

V gene TRBV27 combines with J gene TRBJ2-7; no reliable D call. Germline V gene sequence: CDR1 MNHEY, CDR2 SMNVEV (reference sequence). The CDR3 loop spans 11 amino acids. V was pared by 11 bases and J by 6 bases, with 14 bases between. CDR3 amino acids: CASSKGGEQYV. The CDR3 nucleotides are TGTGCCTCCTCTAAGGGTGGCGAGCAGTACGTC.

This clonotype was counted between two and nine times. V gene TRBV14 combines with J gene TRBJ2-7; 7 bases fit TRBD2. This CDR3 has 13 amino acids. The V segment lost 3 bases and the J segment 3 bases; nucleotides outside the gene matches: 2. Germline V gives CDR1 SGHDN, CDR2 FVKESK. CDR3 nucleotide sequence: TGTGCCAGCAGCCACCGGACTAGCTACGAGCAGTACTTC. It yields the protein CASSHRTSYEQYF.

This clonotype has just a few counts. The rearrangement links TRBV12-3 or TRBV12-4 to TRBJ2-7; D perhaps matches TRBD2 (6 bases). Trimming took 5 bases from V and 5 from J, leaving 13 bases between them. This CDR3 is built from 13 residues. DNA of the CDR3: TGTGCCAGCAGTCCGCCGGGGGTGGACGAGCAGTACTTC. This codes for CASSPPGVDEQYF.

This clonotype was seen a few times. CDR3 DNA sequence: TGTGCCAGCAGTGAGACCAGCGGGACCCAAGAGACCCAGTACTTC. Translation gives CASSETSGTQETQYF. This chain uses TRBV27 with TRBJ2-5, with 7 bases aligning to TRBD2. With V trimmed by 5 bases and J by 1 base, 7 bases remained unmatched. The CDR3 runs 15 residues. Germline V gives CDR1 MNHEY, CDR2 SMNVEV (reference sequence).

This clonotype was counted ten times or more. The chain joins TRBV4-1 to TRBJ1-4; a possible D gene is TRBD1 (5 bases). This CDR3 region has 17 residues. V lost 1 base and J 3 bases, leaving 15 bases between the germline ends. In germline, CDR1 is MGHRA, CDR2 YSYEKL. Written as DNA, the CDR3 is TGCGCCAGCAGCCAAGTCGGGGGAGCGTGGGCTAATGAAAAACTGTTTTTT. Translated, it gives CASSQVGGAWANEKLFF.

This clonotype has only a few counts. The chain recombines TRBV27 with TRBJ1-2, with TRBD1 matching over 8 bases. J was trimmed by 7 bases and V by 5 bases; bases with no gene match: 3. The CDR3 is 12 residues long. Germline V gene sequence: CDR1 MNHEY, CDR2 SMNVEV (reference sequence). This CDR3 reads CASSPGQGGYTF. The DNA for the CDR3 is TGTGCCAGCAGTCCCGGACAGGGTGGCTACACCTTC.

This clonotype came up a few times. V and J are TRBV24-1 and TRBJ1-1, with a weak D call TRBD1 (6 bases). CDR1 and CDR2 (germline): KGHDR, SFDVKD. V was clipped by 2 bases and J by 7 bases, with 10 bases between them. CDR3 length: 13 residues. The CDR3 bases are TGTGCCACCAGTGATTGGGGGGGGCTTGAAGCTTTCTTT. Translated, it gives CATSDWGGLEAFF.

This clonotype was observed a few times. This chain joins TRBV6-2 or TRBV6-3 and TRBJ1-2; tentatively, D is TRBD1 (5 bases). Between the trimmed V and J ends, which lost 6 bases and 3 bases, there was a span of 20 bases. Germline assignment: CDR1 MNHEY and CDR2 SVGEGT. This CDR3 is built from 16 residues. As DNA, the CDR3 is TGTGCCAGCAGCCAACGAAGAACAGGATTCGACTATGGCTACACCTTC. Encoded protein: CASSQRRTGFDYGYTF.

The chain couples TRBV15 to TRBJ1-2; unclear D gene. With 1 base removed from V and 5 bases from J, the gap between germline ends came to 14 bases. The CDR3 has 15 residues. Germline V CDR1 and CDR2: LNHNV, YYDKDF (reference sequence). The CDR3 coding sequence is TGTGCCACCAGCAGAGCCGTTTTAGAACCATATGGCTACACCTTC. This gives the protein CATSRAVLEPYGYTF. The whole variable domain, remainder taken from reference TRBV15 and TRBJ1-2, is DAMVIQNPRYQVTQFGKPVTLSCSQTLNHNVMYWYQQKSSQAPKLLFHYYDKDFNNEADTPDNFQSRRPNTSFCFLDIRSPGLGDTAMYLCATSRAVLEPYGYTFGSGTRLTVV.

This clonotype has just one count. The chain combines TRBV4-1 with TRBJ2-7, with 8 bases fitting TRBD2. V shed 1 base, J shed 1 base, and the junction held 6 bases outside the gene matches. CDR1 and CDR2 (germline): MGHRA, YSYEKL. The CDR3 loop spans 16 amino acids. CDR3 sequence: CASSQGTSGLSYEQYF. For the CDR3, the DNA is TGCGCCAGCAGCCAAGGTACTAGCGGCCTATCCTACGAGCAGTACTTC.

The V and J genes are TRBV3-1 and TRBJ1-5; tentative D call: TRBD1 (6 bases). With 2 bases removed from V and 4 bases from J, the gap between germline ends came to 9 bases. CDR1 and CDR2 from the germline V gene are LGHDT and YNNKEL (reference sequence). This CDR3 comprises 14 residues. The CDR3 spells CASSQYRENQPQHF. The CDR3 bases are TGTGCCAGCAGCCAATACAGGGAGAATCAGCCCCAGCATTTT.

This chain links TRBV4-1 with TRBJ1-2, with a possible D match to TRBD1 (6 bases). The CDR3 consists of 14 residues. Trimming shortened V by 6 bases and J by 1 base, and 12 bases separated the two germline ends. Germline loops: CDR1 MGHRA, CDR2 YSYEKL. The CDR3 nucleotides are TGCGCCAGCAGGGCGACAGGAGATAACTATGGCTACACCTTC. Protein: CASRATGDNYGYTF.